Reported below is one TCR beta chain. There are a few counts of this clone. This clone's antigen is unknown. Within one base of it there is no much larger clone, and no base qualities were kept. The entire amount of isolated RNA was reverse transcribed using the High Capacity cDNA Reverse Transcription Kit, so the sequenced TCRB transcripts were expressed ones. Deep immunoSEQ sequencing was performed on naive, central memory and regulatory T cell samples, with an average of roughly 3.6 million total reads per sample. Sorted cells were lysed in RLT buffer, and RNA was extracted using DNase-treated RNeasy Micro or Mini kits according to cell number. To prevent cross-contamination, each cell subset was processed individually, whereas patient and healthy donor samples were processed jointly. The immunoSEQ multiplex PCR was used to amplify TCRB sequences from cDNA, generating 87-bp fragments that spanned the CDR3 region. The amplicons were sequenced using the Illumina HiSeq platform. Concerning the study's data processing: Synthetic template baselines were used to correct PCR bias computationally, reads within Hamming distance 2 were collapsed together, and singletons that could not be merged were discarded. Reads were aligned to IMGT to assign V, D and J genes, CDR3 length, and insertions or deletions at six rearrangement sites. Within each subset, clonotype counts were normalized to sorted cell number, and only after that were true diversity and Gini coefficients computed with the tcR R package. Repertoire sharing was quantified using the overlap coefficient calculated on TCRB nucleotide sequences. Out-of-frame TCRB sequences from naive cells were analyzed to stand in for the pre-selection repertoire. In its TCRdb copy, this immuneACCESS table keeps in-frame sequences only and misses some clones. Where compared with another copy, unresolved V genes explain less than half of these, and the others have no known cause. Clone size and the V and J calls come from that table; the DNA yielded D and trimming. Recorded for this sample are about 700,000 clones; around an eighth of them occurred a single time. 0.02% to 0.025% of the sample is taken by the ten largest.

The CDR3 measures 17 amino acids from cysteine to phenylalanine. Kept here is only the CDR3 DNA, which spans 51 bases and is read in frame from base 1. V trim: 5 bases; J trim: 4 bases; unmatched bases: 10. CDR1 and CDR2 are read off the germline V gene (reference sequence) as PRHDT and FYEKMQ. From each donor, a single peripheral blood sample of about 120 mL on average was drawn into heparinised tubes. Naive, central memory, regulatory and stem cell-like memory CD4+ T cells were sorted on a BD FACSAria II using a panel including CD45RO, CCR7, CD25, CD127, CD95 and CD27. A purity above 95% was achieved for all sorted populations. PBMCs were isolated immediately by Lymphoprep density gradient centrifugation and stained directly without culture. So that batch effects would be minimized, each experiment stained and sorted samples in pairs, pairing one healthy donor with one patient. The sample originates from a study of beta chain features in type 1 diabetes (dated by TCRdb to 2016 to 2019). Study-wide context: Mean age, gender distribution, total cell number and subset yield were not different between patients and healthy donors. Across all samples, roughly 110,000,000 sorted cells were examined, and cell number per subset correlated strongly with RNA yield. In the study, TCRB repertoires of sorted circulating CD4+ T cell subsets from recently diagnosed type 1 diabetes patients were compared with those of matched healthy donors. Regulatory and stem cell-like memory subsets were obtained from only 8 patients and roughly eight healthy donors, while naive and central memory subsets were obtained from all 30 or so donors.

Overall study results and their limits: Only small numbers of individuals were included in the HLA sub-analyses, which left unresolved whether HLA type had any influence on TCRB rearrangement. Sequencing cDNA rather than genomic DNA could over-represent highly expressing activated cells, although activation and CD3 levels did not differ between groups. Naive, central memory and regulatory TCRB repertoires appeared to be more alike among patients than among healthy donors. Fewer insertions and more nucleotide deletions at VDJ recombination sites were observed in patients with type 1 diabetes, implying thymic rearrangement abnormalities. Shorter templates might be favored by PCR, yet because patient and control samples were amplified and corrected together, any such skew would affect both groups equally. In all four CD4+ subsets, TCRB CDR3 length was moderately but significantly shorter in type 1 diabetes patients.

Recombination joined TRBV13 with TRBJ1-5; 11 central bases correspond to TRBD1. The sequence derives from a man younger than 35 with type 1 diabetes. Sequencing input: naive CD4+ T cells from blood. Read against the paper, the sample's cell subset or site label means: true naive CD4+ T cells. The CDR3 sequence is CASSQRTGGFGNQPQHF. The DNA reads TGTGCCAGCAGCCAGAGGACAGGGGGCTTTGGGAATCAGCCCCAGCATTTT.